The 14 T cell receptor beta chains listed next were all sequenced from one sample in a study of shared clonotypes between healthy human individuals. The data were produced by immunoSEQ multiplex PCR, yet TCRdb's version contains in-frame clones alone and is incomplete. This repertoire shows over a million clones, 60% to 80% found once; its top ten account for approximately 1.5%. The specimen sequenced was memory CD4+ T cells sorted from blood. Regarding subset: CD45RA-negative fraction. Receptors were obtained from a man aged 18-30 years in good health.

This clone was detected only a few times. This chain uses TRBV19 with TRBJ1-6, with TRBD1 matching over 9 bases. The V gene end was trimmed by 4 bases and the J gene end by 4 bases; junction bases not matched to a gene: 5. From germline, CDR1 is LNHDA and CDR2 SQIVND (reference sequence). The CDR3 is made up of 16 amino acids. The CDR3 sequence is CASSKTGQGYNSPLHF. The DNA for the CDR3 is TGTGCCAGTAGTAAAACGGGACAGGGATATAATTCACCCCTCCACTTT.

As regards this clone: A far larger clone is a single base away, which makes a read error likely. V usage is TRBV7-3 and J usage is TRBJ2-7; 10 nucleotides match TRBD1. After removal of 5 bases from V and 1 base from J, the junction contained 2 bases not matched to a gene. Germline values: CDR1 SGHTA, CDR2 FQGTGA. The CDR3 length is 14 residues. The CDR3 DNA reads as TGTGCCAGCAGCCTGGACAGGGGGTCCTACGAGCAGTACTTC. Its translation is CASSLDRGSYEQYF. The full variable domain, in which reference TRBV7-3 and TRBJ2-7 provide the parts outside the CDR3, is GAGVSQTPSNKVTEKGKYVELRCDPISGHTALYWYRQSLGQGPEFLIYFQGTGAADDSGLPNDRFFAVRPEGSVSTLKIQRTERGDSAVYLCASSLDRGSYEQYFGPGTRLTVT.

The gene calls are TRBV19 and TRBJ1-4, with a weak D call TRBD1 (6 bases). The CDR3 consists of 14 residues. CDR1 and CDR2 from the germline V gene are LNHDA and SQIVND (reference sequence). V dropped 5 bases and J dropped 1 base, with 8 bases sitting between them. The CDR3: CASSSQGTNEKLFF. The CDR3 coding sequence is TGTGCCAGTAGTTCACAGGGAACTAATGAAAAACTGTTTTTT.

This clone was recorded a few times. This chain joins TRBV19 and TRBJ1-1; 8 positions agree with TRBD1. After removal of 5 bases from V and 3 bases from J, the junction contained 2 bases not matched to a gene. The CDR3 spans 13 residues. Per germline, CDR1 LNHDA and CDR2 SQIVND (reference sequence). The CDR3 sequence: CASSLQGDTEAFF. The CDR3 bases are TGTGCCAGTAGTCTACAGGGGGACACTGAAGCTTTCTTT.

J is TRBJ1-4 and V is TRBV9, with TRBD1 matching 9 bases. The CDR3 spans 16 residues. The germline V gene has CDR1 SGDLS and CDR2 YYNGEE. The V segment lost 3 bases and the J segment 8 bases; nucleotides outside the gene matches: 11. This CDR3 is CASSAGQGQPGEKLFF. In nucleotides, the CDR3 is TGTGCCAGCAGCGCTGGACAGGGGCAGCCGGGGGAAAAACTGTTTTTT.

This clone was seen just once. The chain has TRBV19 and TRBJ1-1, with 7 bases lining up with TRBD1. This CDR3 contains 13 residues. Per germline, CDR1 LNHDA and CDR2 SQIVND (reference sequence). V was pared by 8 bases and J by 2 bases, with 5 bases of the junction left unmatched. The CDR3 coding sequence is TGTGCCAGTGCGACAGGGCCTAACACTGAAGCTTTCTTT. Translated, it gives CASATGPNTEAFF.

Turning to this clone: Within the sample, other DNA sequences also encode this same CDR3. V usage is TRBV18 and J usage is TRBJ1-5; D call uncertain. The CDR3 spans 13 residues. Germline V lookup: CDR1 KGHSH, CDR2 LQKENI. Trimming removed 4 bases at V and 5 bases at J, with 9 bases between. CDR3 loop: CASSLLEDQPQHF. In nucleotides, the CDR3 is TGTGCCAGCTCACTACTGGAGGATCAGCCCCAGCATTTT.

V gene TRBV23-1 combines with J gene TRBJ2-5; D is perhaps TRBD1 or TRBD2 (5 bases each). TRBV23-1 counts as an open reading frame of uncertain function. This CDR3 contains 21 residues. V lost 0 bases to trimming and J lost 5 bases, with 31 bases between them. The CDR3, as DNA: TGCGCCAGCAGTCAATCGATAACGGAGAGGGGCTGTGAGCGTGTGACGGAGACCCAGTACTTC. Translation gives CASSQSITERGCERVTETQYF.

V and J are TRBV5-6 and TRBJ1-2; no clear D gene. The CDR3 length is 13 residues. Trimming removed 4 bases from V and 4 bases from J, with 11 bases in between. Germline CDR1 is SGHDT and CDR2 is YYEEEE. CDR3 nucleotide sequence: TGTGCCAGCAGCCCGGACGGAGGCTATGGCTACACCTTC. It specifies CASSPDGGYGYTF.

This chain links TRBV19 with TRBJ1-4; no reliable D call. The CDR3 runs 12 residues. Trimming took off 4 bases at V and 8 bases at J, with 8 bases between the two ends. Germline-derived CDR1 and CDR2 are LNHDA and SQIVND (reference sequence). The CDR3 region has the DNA TGTGCCAGTAGTAGACTTGGAGAAAAACTGTTTTTT. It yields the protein CASSRLGEKLFF. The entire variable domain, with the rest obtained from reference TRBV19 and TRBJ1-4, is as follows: DGGITQSPKYLFRKEGQNVTLSCEQNLNHDAMYWYRQDPGQGLRLIYYSQIVNDFQKGDIAEGYSVSREKKESFPLTVTSAQKNPTAFYLCASSRLGEKLFFGSGTQLSVL.

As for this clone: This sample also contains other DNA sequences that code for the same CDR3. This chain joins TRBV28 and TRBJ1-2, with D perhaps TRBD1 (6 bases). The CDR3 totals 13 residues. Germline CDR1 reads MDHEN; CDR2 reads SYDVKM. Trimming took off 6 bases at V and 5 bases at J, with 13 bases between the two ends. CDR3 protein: CASSSGTPYGYTF. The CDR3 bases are TGTGCCAGCAGCTCCGGGACACCGTATGGCTACACCTTC.

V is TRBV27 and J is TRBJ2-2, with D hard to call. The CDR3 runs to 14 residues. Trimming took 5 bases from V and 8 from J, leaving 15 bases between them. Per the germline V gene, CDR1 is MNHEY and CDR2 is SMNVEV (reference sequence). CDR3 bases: TGTGCCAGCAGTCCCGAAATTGTCCTTGGGGAGCTGTTTTTT. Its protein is CASSPEIVLGELFF.

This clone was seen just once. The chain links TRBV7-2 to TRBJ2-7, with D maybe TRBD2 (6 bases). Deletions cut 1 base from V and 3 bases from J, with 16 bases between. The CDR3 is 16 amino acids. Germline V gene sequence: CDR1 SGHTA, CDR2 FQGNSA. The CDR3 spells CASSLERVDGLYEQYF. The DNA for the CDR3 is TGTGCCAGCAGCTTAGAGCGGGTGGATGGCCTCTACGAGCAGTACTTC.

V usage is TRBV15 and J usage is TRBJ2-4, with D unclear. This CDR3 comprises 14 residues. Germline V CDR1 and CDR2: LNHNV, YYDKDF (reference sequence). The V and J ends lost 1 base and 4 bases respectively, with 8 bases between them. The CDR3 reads CATSRVGQKNIQYF. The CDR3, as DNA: TGTGCCACCAGCAGAGTAGGGCAGAAAAACATTCAGTACTTC.